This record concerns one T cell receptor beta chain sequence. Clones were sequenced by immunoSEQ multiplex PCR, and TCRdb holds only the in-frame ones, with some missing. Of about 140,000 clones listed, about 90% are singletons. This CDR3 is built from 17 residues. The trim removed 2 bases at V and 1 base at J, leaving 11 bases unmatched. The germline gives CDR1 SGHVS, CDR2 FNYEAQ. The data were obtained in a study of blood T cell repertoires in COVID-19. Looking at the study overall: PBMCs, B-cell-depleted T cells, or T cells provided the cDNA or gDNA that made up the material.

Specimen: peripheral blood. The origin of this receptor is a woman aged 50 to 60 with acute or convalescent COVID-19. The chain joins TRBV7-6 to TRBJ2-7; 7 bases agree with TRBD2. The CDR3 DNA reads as TGTGCCAGCAGCTTACAAGGCGGACTAGGAGGTTCCTACGAGCAGTACTTC. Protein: CASSLQGGLGGSYEQYF.